This is a list of T cell receptor beta chains from one sample in a study of OX40 agonist ivuxolimab in advanced cancers. The repertoire was sequenced with immunoSEQ multiplex PCR; TCRdb's copy has only in-frame clones and lacks some. Among roughly 100,000 clones listed, 92% were seen once. The sample consisted of CD4+ or CD8+ T cells sorted from blood, taken in a trial of the OX40 agonist ivuxolimab. The origin of the receptors is an adult with an advanced solid tumor such as melanoma, head and neck, liver or kidney cancer. The CDR3 runs from the conserved cysteine through the conserved F or W. D genes are given only for firm matches. Expanded clones get a size class; other rows say once, few or many, or leave the size out.

clone_size | j_call | d_call | v_call | cdr3_aa
- | TRBJ2-1 | TRBD2 | TRBV5-1 | CASSLARLAAYNEQFF
- | TRBJ2-6 | - | TRBV30 | CAWSGSQGAAGANVLTF
- | TRBJ2-2 | - | TRBV29-1 | CSVEVGANTGELFF
- | TRBJ1-2 | - | TRBV6-5 | CASSYLTLDGYTF
- | TRBJ2-1 | TRBD2 | TRBV7-6 | CASSHTPGTSGLGEQFF
- | TRBJ2-7 | - | TRBV4-3 | CASSDETGSYEQYF
- | TRBJ2-7 | - | TRBV7-9 | CASSGSRKNYEQYF
- | TRBJ2-2 | TRBD1 | TRBV29-1 | CSVDTGGRTGELFF
- | TRBJ2-1 | TRBD2 | TRBV4-1 | CASSPHNGGNEQFF
- | TRBJ2-5 | TRBD2 | TRBV9 | CASSVNRNLAGGPAQETQYF
once | TRBJ2-7 | TRBD2 | TRBV5-4 | CASSMGLAGSYEQYF
- | TRBJ2-1 | - | TRBV27 | CASTPNGLALDEQFF
- | TRBJ2-6 | TRBD1 | TRBV27 | CASSLEGTGKISGANVLTF
- | TRBJ2-4 | - | TRBV7-9 | CASSLGPGQGSNIQYF
- | TRBJ1-1 | - | TRBV7-9 | CASSLEAGGEEAFF
once | TRBJ2-7 | TRBD2 | TRBV5-1 | CASSFLGGAVEDEQYF
- | TRBJ2-3 | - | TRBV27 | CASSLRDGTDTQYF
- | TRBJ2-7 | TRBD1 | TRBV6-5 | CASSPDRDPYEQYF
- | TRBJ2-1 | TRBD2 | TRBV6-5 | CASTLRAGGPHEQFF
once | TRBJ1-3 | - | TRBV6-5 | CASSYGIYSGNTIYF
- | TRBJ2-3 | - | TRBV11-2 | CASSSHLRADTQYF
once | TRBJ2-7 | - | TRBV19 | CASSIGPSYEQYF
few | TRBJ1-5 | TRBD1 | TRBV27 | CASNTPDDRVGQPQHF
- | TRBJ1-1 | - | TRBV19 | CASSIAGQMNTEAFF
few | TRBJ1-2 | - | TRBV30 | CAADSSRMGYTF
- | TRBJ2-7 | TRBD1 | TRBV10-3 | CAISDLTGGQYF
- | TRBJ2-1 | TRBD1 | TRBV27 | CASSSWTGDPNEQFF
once | TRBJ2-7 | - | TRBV9 | CASSVEGGGPGEQYF
- | TRBJ1-1 | - | TRBV15 | CATGAQVNTEAFF
- | TRBJ2-7 | TRBD1 | TRBV15 | CATSRERDRPLEQYF
- | TRBJ1-1 | - | TRBV27 | CASSLGGANTEAFF
- | TRBJ2-3 | - | TRBV27 | CASGSRDQADTQYF
- | TRBJ1-1 | - | TRBV20-1 | CSAKSGTEAFF
- | TRBJ1-1 | - | TRBV27 | CASSHRAGTEAFF
once | TRBJ2-3 | TRBD2 | TRBV11-2 | CASSLTSGSADTQYF
- | TRBJ2-1 | - | TRBV5-4 | CASSFVETSHYNEQFF
- | TRBJ2-7 | - | TRBV5-6 | CASSSWGPMKDEQYF
- | TRBJ2-7 | - | TRBV27 | CASSFGRSYEQYF
- | TRBJ1-1 | - | TRBV30 | CAWDPRVGTEAFF
- | TRBJ2-1 | TRBD2 | TRBV14 | CASSQERLAGTNEQFF
- | TRBJ2-3 | - | TRBV11-3 | CASSLVLAKRADTQYF
- | TRBJ2-1 | TRBD2 | TRBV9 | CASSYTSGGYNEQFF
- | TRBJ1-3 | - | TRBV9 | CASSEGPGDSGNTIYF
- | TRBJ2-7 | TRBD1 | TRBV6-6 | CASSYRGQPYEQYF
- | TRBJ1-2 | - | TRBV19 | CASSRGHVYGYTF
- | TRBJ2-7 | - | TRBV6-5 | CASSYSWGSYEQYF
- | TRBJ2-7 | TRBD2 | TRBV4-1 | CASSQVASGSYEQYF
- | TRBJ2-1 | - | TRBV10-2 | CASRVGVEQFF
- | TRBJ2-1 | - | TRBV6-5 | CASSYSAYNEQFF
- | TRBJ2-7 | TRBD2 | TRBV27 | CASSLSGLAGFYEQYF
- | TRBJ2-7 | - | TRBV29-1 | CSVWTGGTSYEQYF
- | TRBJ2-5 | - | TRBV13 | CASSLVGGKETQYF
- | TRBJ2-7 | TRBD2 | TRBV5-1 | CASSFSTTGTSGYEQYF
- | TRBJ2-1 | - | TRBV10-3 | CAISDPGLGHNNEQFF
- | TRBJ1-2 | - | TRBV19 | CATMDSWRGYTF
- | TRBJ1-4 | - | TRBV30 | CAWSVDSGYEKLFF
few | TRBJ1-2 | - | TRBV29-1 | CSAPREGGYTF
- | TRBJ1-5 | - | TRBV6-5 | CASSRETGVNQPQHF
- | TRBJ2-2 | TRBD1 | TRBV10-1 | CASSARTGNTGELFF